The clone carrying this T cell receptor (beta chain) was counted ten times or more. Its specificity is not known. Germline CDR1 DFQATT, CDR2 SNEGSKA (reference sequence). This CDR3 has 14 residues. The V end lost 0 bases, the J end lost 2 bases, and 8 bases lay between the germline ends. The data belong to a study of post-analysis software for immune sequencing data. The overall study: Patients with relapsing-remitting, secondary progressive and progressive-relapsing multiple sclerosis courses were all represented. Findings and limits, study-wide: Multiple sclerosis was associated with a significant reduction in normalized Chao1 diversity relative to controls. Roughly five TRBV segments appeared more often in patients than in controls, and TRBV5-6, TRBV5-1 and TRBV20-1 were among these. Samples made in the same batch grouped tightly together by F measure.

Unique-molecular-identifier-tagged TCR beta cDNA libraries were used. Via MiXCR, TCRdb re-called the PCR reads, giving one row per CDR3 protein. The sample lists roughly 650,000 distinct CDR3 sequences, 55% to 70% occurring once. V and J are TRBV20-1 and TRBJ2-1; D gene ambiguous. This sequence originates from a girl aged 2 to 10 with multiple sclerosis. Sequencing input: blood. CDR3 DNA: TGCAGTGCTAGAGATCCGCGGACCTACAATGAGCAGTTCTTC. Encoded protein: CSARDPRTYNEQFF.